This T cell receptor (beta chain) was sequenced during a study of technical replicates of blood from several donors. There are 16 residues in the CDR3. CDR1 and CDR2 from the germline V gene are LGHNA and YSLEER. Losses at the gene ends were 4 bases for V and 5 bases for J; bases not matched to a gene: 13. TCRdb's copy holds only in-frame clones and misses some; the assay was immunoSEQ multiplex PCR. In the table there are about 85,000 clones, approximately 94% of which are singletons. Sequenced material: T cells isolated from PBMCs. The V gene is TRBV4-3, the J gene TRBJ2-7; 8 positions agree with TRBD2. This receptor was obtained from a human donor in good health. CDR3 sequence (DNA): TGCGCCAGCAGCCGGACTTGGCAGGGACTAGTAGACGAGCAGTACTTC. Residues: CASSRTWQGLVDEQYF.